This is a list of T cell receptor beta chains from one sample in a study of blood T cell repertoires in COVID-19. Here immunoSEQ multiplex PCR was the method, and the copy in TCRdb shows in-frame clones only, minus some. The sample yields about 140,000 clones, over 70% seen once. What was sequenced was peripheral blood. Source of these receptors: a man between 60 and 75 years old with active or convalescent COVID-19. CDR3s leave out the opening cysteine and the closing phenylalanine or tryptophan. Not all rows give a size; the values are once, few, many and, for expanded clones, a class.

v_gene,abundance,CDR3aa
TRBV28,NA,ASSPTLSGGGNEQF
TRBV29-1,NA,SALIPYRASGELF
TRBV28,NA,ASRNRGLRYGYT
TRBV10-1,few,ASSGASSYNEQF
TRBV12-5,NA,ASGLVPLVRQGRMISEQF
TRBV2,NA,ASSEALRGEYGYT
TRBV18,once,ASSPPIGQGIVYTEAF
TRBV5-1,NA,ASSYGQGRAGELF
TRBV11-2,NA,ASSPGRGWPQH
TRBV21-1,NA,ASRRGTYNYGYT
TRBV15,NA,ATSGGGLGNTEAF
TRBV6-1,NA,ASSEEIMRLAGERDEQY
TRBV27,NA,ASSLRTGGLYEQY
TRBV7-9,NA,ASRVTGMSDTQY
TRBV15,NA,ATSRSRRTGGFTNEKLF
TRBV27,NA,ASRIIGGTEAF
TRBV19,NA,ASSPRTGVNTEAF
TRBV27,NA,ASSFQADKNIQY
TRBV3-1/TRBV3-2,NA,ASSQEGLGSSYNEQF
TRBV6-5,NA,ASRLGALSYEQY
TRBV3-1/TRBV3-2,NA,ASSQDNTGDNQPQH
TRBV2,few,ASNSRGRADPTDTQY
TRBV27,few,ASSHSRGAAAPYEQY
TRBV24-1,NA,ATSVGHNYGYT
TRBV7-9,NA,ASSFQEEAF
TRBV28,NA,ASTLAGGLEQY
TRBV28,NA,ASSLWGSGTEAF
TRBV9,NA,ASSPQWRNTEAF
TRBV19,NA,AGGKDHSNQPQH
TRBV3-1/TRBV3-2,NA,ASSLLHRDSNYGYT
TRBV6-5,NA,ASSAYEQY
TRBV6-1,NA,ASRRTGDTYEQY
TRBV28,NA,ASSLGTSGGYNEQF
TRBV24-1,NA,ATSDFSGTLVDEQF
TRBV24-1,NA,ATSDDRGLSNEQF
TRBV5-1,NA,ASSLRARGENYGYT
TRBV19,NA,ASSPGNSYNEQF
TRBV28,NA,ASSPGDSPNIQY
TRBV27,NA,ASSFAQPTNEKLF
TRBV27,NA,AARGQGTYEQY
TRBV29-1,NA,STRGQLHHEQY
TRBV5-1,NA,ASSLGWTEGTDTQY
TRBV3-1/TRBV3-2,NA,ASSQWGKREPYEQY
TRBV12-3/TRBV12-4,NA,ASSLAEAYEQY
TRBV7-2,NA,ASSGEWGGTEAF
TRBV5-4,NA,ASSSPGQGYEQY
TRBV5-1,NA,ASSLGTGHEKLF
TRBV7-2,NA,ASSFGSSYEQY
TRBV5-1,NA,ASSLDRTGSGNTIY
TRBV20-1,NA,SASKLSFGEQY
TRBV29-1,NA,SVGTGSTDTQY
TRBV3-1/TRBV3-2,NA,ASSQAGGGLSNEQF
TRBV24-1,NA,ATSDPGLAGTDTQY
TRBV7-9,NA,ASSATGGRETQY
TRBV5-6,NA,ASSSRDRGQNRGYT
TRBV10-3,NA,AISGSGRATDTQY
TRBV4-1,few,ASSQDQGGTTNYGYT
TRBV19,NA,ASSGQGRGSGANVLT
TRBV28,NA,ASSYPLEGEQY